This T cell receptor beta chain stems from a study of neoadjuvant anti-PD-1 for oral cavity cancer. This sample's time point: after neoadjuvant nivolumab, at surgical resection. Patients were newly diagnosed with stage II-IVA oral cavity squamous cell carcinoma without prior systemic or radiation treatment. Blood cells were analyzed directly, without culture or expansion. In regard to this clone: What it recognizes is unknown.

Overall study results and limits: Higher pretreatment blood Treg/Th17 ratios correlated with higher pretreatment blood and lower post-treatment tumor TCRbeta clonality.

Most PBMC samples had approximately 440 ng input DNA in six replicates. TCRdb keeps only in-frame clones here, not all; method: immunoSEQ multiplex PCR. Among just over 65,000 clones, around 84% were seen once, and the ten largest hold around 3.7%. The CDR3 is 17 residues long. V trimming: 1 base; J trimming: 11 bases; junction bases outside the gene matches: 18. In germline, CDR1 is MDHEN, CDR2 SYDVKM. The source of this sequence is a person between 40 and 80 years old with oral cavity squamous cell carcinoma. Here the sequenced sample was PBMCs, taken after nivolumab (anti-PD-1) treatment. The chain employs TRBV28 and TRBJ1-2, with TRBD1 matching over 8 bases. The DNA of the CDR3 is TGTGCCAGCAGTTTATCCCCTTCCGGAGGACAGGGCCTTGGGTACACCTTC. Amino acid sequence: CASSLSPSGGQGLGYTF.